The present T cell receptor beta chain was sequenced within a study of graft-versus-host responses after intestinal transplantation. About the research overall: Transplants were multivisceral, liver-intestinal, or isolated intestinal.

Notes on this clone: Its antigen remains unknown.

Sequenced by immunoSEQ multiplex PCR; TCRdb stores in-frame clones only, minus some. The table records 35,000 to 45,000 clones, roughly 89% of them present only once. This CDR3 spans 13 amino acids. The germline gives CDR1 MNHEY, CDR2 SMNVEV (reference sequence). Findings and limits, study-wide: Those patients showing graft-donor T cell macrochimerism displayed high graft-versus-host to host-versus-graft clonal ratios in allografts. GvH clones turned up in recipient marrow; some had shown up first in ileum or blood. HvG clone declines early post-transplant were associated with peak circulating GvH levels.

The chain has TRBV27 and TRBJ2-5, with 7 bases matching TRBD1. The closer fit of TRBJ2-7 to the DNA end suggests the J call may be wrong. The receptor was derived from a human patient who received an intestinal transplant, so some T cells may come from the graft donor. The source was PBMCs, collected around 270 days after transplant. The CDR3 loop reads CASSRDSFYEQYF. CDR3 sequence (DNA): TGTGCCAGCTCCCGGGACAGCTTTTACGAGCAGTACTTC.